This T cell receptor beta chain was retrieved from a study of patients and donors after allogeneic stem cell transplantation. V gave up 2 bases and J gave up 7 bases; unmatched junction bases: 5. Germline-derived CDR1 and CDR2 are SGHRS and YFSETQ. The CDR3 consists of 14 residues. TCRdb independently ran MiXCR on the RT-PCR reads; one entry per CDR3 protein. The data hold more than 850,000 distinct CDR3 sequences, with 18% observed a single time. This clonotype has more than one count but fewer than ten. Specimen: blood, either unsorted or a sorted T cell fraction (not recorded which). V usage is TRBV5-1 and J usage is TRBJ2-1; 8 nucleotides line up with TRBD2. The clonotype originates from a human donor who was either an allogeneic HSCT recipient or a stem cell or donor lymphocyte infusion donor (not recorded which). It is not recorded whose cells these are; they may come from a transplant donor. CDR3 bases: TGCGCCAGCAGCTTCGCGGGAGGTTGGAATGAGCAGTTCTTC. Amino acids: CASSFAGGWNEQFF.